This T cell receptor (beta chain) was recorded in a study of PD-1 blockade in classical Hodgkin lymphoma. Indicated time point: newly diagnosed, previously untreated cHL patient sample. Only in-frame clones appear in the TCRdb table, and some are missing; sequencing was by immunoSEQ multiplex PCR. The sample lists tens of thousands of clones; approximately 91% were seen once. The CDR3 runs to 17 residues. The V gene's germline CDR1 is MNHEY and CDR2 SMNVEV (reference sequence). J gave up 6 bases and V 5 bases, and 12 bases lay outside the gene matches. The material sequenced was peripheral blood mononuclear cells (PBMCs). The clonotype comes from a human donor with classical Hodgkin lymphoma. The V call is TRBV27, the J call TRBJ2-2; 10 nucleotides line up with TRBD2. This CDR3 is CASSNIPLAGVPGELFF. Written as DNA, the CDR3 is TGTGCCAGCAGTAATATCCCGCTAGCGGGAGTCCCCGGGGAGCTGTTTTTT.